Detailed here is one TCR beta chain. The antigen this receptor binds is unknown. Per-nucleotide qualities are absent, and no much larger clonotype sits a single base away. In three donor pairs, further sequencing was done on unstimulated CD8+ naive, CD4+ memory, CD8+ TEMRA, CD4+ naive and CD8+ effector memory subsets. TCRbeta CDR3 sequencing was performed on sorted unstimulated T cells and on proliferating T cells recovered from mixed lymphocyte reactions. Fresh whole blood from 9 to 10 HLA-typed healthy donors served as the source for isolating PBMCs. The data were obtained in a study of siplizumab effects on memory and regulatory T cells (dated by TCRdb to about 2019). Turning to the overall study: The study examined how the anti-CD2 antibody siplizumab affects alloreactive T-cell subsets in allogeneic mixed lymphocyte reactions built from human PBMCs.

Trimming accounts for 8 bases at V and 0 bases at J, while the number of junction bases matched to no gene is 6. From its cysteine to its phenylalanine, the CDR3 spans 14 amino acids. The only DNA kept is the CDR3, 42 bases in frame from the first base. From the germline V gene, CDR1 is SGHVS and CDR2 is FQNEAQ. Study-wide conclusions, independent of this receptor: A naive or memory phenotype could not be assigned to roughly 75-96% of proliferating CD4+ or CD8+ clones. Among mappable alloreactive CD4+ clones, an average Treg-derived fraction of about 69% was observed with siplizumab, compared with 25% to 30% in control reactions. Because sequences below about 10^-5 frequency were poorly captured, only a minor fraction of alloreactive clones could be mapped to unstimulated subsets. Unstimulated naive T cells appeared more diverse than memory T cells, and naive cells seemed to contribute substantially to the alloresponse. Whether proliferating Tregs from siplizumab cultures were suppressive was not functionally confirmed. The cumulative frequency of alloreactive sequences traceable to unstimulated CD4+ memory T cells was significantly reduced by siplizumab.

The library was produced with the immunoSEQ multiplex PCR assay. The deep sequencing platform assayed about 10^5 TCR templates per sample. Genomic DNA extracted from sorted T cells was used for TCRbeta CDR3 sequencing. The study's own analysis went as follows. The R programming language was used for the clonal analysis of the TCRbeta CDR3 data. Unstimulated samples were compared with post-reaction CFSE-low samples to define alloreactive CD4+ and CD8+ clones. Regulatory or non-regulatory origin was assigned to alloreactive CD4+ clones by matching of sequences to sorted unstimulated Treg and non-Treg repertoires. The immuneACCESS repertoire file appears here via TCRdb, limited to in-frame rearrangements. These files lack a portion of the clones; in checked studies, under half of the deficit traces to unresolved V genes, and the cause of the others is not known. D and trimming were read from the DNA, whereas the V and J calls and clone size are those reported in that table. Here the sample has about 63,000 clones; approximately 87% occur a single time. The ten biggest clones cover 3% to 4% of the sample.

This clonotype originated in a human donor in good health. The chain uses TRBV7-8 and TRBJ1-1, with 7 junctional bases fitting TRBD1. Sequencing used memory CD4+ T cells sorted from blood. Explained via the paper, the cell subset or site label denotes: unstimulated CD4+ memory T cells. The CDR3 amino acid sequence is: CASGTATMNTEAFF. The bases read TGTGCCAGCGGGACAGCCACCATGAACACTGAAGCTTTCTTT.